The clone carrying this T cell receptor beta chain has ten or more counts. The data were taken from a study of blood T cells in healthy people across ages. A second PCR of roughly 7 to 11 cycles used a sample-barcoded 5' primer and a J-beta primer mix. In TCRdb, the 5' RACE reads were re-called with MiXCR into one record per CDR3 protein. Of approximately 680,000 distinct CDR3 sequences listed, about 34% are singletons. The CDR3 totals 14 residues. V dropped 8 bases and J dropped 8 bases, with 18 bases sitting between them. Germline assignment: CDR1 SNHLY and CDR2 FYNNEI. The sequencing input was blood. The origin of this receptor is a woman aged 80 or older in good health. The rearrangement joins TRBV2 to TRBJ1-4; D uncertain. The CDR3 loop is CASGRRSRGEKLFF. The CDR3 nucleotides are TGTGCCAGCGGTCGGAGATCGAGAGGCGAAAAACTGTTTTTT.